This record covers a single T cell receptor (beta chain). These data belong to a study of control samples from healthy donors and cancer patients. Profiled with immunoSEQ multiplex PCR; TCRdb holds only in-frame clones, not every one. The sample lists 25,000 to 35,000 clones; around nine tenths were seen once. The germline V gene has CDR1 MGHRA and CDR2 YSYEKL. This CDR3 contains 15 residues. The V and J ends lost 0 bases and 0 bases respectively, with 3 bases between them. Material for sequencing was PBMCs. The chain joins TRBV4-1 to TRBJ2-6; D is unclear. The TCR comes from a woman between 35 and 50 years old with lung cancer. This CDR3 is CASSQDSSGANVLTF. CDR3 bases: TGCGCCAGCAGCCAAGACAGCTCTGGGGCCAACGTCCTGACTTTC.